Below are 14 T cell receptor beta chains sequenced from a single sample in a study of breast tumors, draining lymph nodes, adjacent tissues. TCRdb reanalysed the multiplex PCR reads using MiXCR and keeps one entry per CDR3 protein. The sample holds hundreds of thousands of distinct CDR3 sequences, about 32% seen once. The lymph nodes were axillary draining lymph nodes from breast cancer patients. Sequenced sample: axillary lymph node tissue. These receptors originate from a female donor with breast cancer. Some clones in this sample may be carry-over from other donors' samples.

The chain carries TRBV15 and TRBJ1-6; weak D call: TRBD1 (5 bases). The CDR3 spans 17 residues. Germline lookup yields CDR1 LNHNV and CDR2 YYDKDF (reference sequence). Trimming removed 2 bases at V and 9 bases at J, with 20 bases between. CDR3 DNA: TGTGCCACCAGCAGAAGGGTTGGGGGACCGGGGAGTTCACCCCTCCACTTT. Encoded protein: CATSRRVGGPGSSPLHF.

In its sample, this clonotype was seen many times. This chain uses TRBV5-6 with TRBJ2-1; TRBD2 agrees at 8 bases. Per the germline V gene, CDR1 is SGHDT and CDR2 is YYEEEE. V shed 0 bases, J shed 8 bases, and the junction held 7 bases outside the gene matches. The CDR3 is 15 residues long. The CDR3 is CASSLDGRAEHEQFF. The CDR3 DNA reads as TGTGCCAGCAGCTTGGACGGGAGGGCCGAACATGAGCAGTTCTTC.

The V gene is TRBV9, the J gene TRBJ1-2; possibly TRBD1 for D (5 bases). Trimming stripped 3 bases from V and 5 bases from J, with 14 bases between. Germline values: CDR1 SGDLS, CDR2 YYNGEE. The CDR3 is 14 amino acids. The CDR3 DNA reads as TGTGCCAGCAGCGCCGACACCGAGGGGTATGGCTACACCTTC. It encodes CASSADTEGYGYTF. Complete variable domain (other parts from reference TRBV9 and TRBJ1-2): DSGVTQTPKHLITATGQRVTLRCSPRSGDLSVYWYQQSLDQGLQFLIQYYNGEERAKGNILERFSAQQFPDLHSELNLSSLELGDSALYFCASSADTEGYGYTFGSGTRLTVV.

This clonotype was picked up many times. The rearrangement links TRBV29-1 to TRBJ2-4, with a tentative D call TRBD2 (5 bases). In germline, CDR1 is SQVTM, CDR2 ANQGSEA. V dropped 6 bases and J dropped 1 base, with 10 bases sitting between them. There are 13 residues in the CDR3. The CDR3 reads CSVASSAKNIQYF. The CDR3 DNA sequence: TGCAGCGTAGCTAGCTCCGCCAAAAACATTCAGTACTTC.

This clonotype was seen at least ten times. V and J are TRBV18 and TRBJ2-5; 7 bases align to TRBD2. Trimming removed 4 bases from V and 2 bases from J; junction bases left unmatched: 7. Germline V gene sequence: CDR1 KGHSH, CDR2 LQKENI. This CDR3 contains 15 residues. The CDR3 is CASSRISGKQETQYF. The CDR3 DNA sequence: TGTGCCAGCTCACGGATAAGCGGGAAGCAAGAGACCCAGTACTTC.

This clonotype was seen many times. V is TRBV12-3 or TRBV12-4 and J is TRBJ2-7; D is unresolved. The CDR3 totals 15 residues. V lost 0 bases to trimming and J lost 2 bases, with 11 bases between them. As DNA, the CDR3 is TGTGCCAGCAGTTTAGCGTATCCTATACCCTACGAGCAGTACTTC. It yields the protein CASSLAYPIPYEQYF.

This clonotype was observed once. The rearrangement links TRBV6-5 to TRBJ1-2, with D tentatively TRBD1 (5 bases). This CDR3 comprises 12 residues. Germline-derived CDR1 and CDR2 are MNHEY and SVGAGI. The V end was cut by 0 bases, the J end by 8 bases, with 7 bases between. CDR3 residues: CASSYSGDGYTF. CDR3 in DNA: TGTGCCAGCAGTTACTCCGGGGACGGCTACACCTTC.

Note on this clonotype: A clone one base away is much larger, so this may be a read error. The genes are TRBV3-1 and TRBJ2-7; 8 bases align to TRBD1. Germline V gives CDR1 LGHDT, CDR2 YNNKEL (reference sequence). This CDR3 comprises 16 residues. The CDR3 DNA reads TGTGCCGGCAGCCTTCCTGACAGGGGAGGAATCTACGAGCAGTACTTC. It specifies CAGSLPDRGGIYEQYF.

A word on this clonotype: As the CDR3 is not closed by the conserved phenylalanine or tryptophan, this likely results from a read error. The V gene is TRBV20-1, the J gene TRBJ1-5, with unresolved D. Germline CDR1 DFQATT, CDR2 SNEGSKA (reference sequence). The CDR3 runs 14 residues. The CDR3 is CSAGEGGRDQPQHG. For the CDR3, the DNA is TGCAGTGCTGGAGAGGGAGGCCGAGATCAGCCCCAGCATGGT.

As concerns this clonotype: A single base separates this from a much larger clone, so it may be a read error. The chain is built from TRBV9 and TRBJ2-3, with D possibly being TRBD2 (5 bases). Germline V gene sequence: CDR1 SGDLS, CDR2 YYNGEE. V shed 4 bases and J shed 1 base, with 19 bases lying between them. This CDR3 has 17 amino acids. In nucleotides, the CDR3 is TGTGCCAGCAGCCCCCAGAGGTGGCGGACTGGCACAGATACGCAGTATTTT. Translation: CASSPQRWRTGTDTQYF.

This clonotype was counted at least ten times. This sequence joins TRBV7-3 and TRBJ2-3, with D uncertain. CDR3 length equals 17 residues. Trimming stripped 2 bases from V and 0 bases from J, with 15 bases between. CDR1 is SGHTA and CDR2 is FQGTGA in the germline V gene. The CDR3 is CASSLRDSSSSTDTQYF. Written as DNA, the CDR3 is TGTGCCAGCAGCTTACGCGACTCGTCATCTAGCACAGATACGCAGTATTTT.

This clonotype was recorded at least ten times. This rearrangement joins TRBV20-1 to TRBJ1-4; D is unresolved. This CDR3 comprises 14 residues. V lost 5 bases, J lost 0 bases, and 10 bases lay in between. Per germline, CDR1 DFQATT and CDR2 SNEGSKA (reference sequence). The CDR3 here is CSAEDRATNEKLFF. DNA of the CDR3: TGCAGTGCTGAGGACCGGGCAACTAATGAAAAACTGTTTTTT.

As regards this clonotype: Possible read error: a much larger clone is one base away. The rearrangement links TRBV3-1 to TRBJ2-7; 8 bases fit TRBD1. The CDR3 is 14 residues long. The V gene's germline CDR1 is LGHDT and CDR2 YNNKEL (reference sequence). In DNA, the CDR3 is TGTGCCAGCGGCCAAGGACAGGGAATCTACGAGCAGTACTTC. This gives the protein CASGQGQGIYEQYF.

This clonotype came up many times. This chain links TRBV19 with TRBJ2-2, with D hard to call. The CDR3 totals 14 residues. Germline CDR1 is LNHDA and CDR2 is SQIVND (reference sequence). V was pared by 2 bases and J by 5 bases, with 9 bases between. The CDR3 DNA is TGTGCCAGTAGTATACAGGTCGGGACCGGGGAGCTGTTTTTT. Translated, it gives CASSIQVGTGELFF.